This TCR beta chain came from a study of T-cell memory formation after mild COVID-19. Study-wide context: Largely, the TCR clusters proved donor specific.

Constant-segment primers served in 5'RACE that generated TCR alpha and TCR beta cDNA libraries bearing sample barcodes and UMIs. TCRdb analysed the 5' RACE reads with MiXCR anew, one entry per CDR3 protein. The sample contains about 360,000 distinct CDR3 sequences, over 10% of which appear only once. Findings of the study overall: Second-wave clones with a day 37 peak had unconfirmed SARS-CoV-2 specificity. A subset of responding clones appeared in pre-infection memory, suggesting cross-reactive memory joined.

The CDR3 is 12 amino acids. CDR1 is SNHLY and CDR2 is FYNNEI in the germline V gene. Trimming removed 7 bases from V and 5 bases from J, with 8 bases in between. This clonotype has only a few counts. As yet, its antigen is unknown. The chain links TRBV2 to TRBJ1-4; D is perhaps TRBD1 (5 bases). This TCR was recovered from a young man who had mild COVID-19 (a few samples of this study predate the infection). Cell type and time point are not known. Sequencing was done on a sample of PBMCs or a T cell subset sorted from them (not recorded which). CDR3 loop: CASKWGNEKLFF. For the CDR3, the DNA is TGTGCCAGCAAATGGGGGAATGAAAAACTGTTTTTT.